These 27 T cell receptor beta chains originate from one sample sequenced in a study of T cells in Graves' hyperthyroidism and ophthalmopathy. Amplification yielded TCR beta CDR3 regions, with RNA transcripts as the source. The TCR CDR3 first-round RT-PCR relied on the HTBI primer set. One entry per CDR3 protein results from TCRdb running MiXCR on the multiplex PCR reads. The sample includes about 270,000 distinct CDR3 sequences, 22% of them seen just once. Source material: blood. These TCRs come from a man aged 30 to 45 with Graves' ophthalmopathy.

This clonotype was seen more than once but under ten times. The chain recombines TRBV24-1 with TRBJ2-1; D gene unclear. Germline CDR1 KGHDR, CDR2 SFDVKD. The CDR3 sequence is 15 residues long. The V end was cut by 0 bases, the J end by 5 bases, with 10 bases between. The CDR3 protein is CATSDLTGADNEQFF. CDR3 DNA: TGTGCCACCAGTGATTTGACGGGTGCGGACAATGAGCAGTTCTTC.

This clonotype was seen many times. J is TRBJ1-4 and V is TRBV18; D gene unclear. Germline loops: CDR1 KGHSH, CDR2 LQKENI. V lost 5 bases, J lost 8 bases, and 9 bases lay in between. This CDR3 region has 12 residues. CDR3 region: CASSSAEEKLFF. CDR3 coding DNA: TGTGCCAGCTCATCGGCGGAGGAAAAACTGTTTTTT.

This clonotype was detected a few times. The chain employs TRBV7-3 and TRBJ1-2; D is possibly TRBD1 (5 bases). The CDR3 is made up of 15 amino acids. CDR1 SGHTA and CDR2 FQGTGA come from the germline V gene. Trimming left V 6 bases short and J 2 bases short, with 16 bases between. In DNA form, the CDR3 reads TGTGCCAGCAGACCCGTACACGGGGGGAACTATGGCTACACCTTC. Its translation is CASRPVHGGNYGYTF.

This clonotype was observed a handful of times. The V call is TRBV6-5, the J call TRBJ1-2; a possible D gene is TRBD1 (5 bases). The germline CDR1 and CDR2 sequences are MNHEY and SVGAGI. The V end was cut by 2 bases, the J end by 4 bases, with 11 bases between. The CDR3 extends over 14 amino acids. CDR3 region: CASSYGRVTYGYTF. DNA of the CDR3: TGTGCCAGCAGTTACGGCAGGGTGACCTATGGCTACACCTTC.

Only one count was recorded for this clonotype. This could be a read error, since a much larger clone is one nucleotide away. The V gene is TRBV20-1, the J gene TRBJ2-1; the D is unclear. The CDR3 covers 12 residues. Germline V CDR1 and CDR2: DFQATT, SNEGSKA (reference sequence). This CDR3 reads CSAREGYNEQSF. For the CDR3, the DNA is TGCAGTGCTAGAGAAGGGTACAATGAGCAGTCCTTC.

The sample holds many counts of this clonotype. CDR3 region: CASSSMEDTEAFF. In DNA form, the CDR3 reads TGTGCCAGCAGCTCCATGGAAGACACTGAAGCTTTCTTT. The rearrangement joins TRBV11-3 to TRBJ1-1; D uncertain. V was trimmed by 4 bases and J by 3 bases, leaving 9 bases between them. There are 13 residues in the CDR3. The germline CDR1 and CDR2 sequences are SGHNT and YENEEA.

There are many counts of this clonotype. The chain is built from TRBV7-9 and TRBJ2-7; possibly TRBD2 for D (5 bases). Germline CDR1 and CDR2: SEHNR and FQNEAQ (reference sequence). The length of the CDR3 is 14 residues. Trimming removed 1 base from V and 3 bases from J, with 10 bases in between. The CDR3 DNA sequence: TGTGCCAGCAGCTTAGAAGCGACTAACTACGAGCAGTACTTC. This sequence encodes CASSLEATNYEQYF.

There are many counts of this clonotype. This chain connects TRBV6-1 to TRBJ2-7, with TRBD2 identical over 7 bases. The CDR3 runs to 14 residues. Germline lookup yields CDR1 MNHNS and CDR2 SASEGT. V lost 6 bases and J lost 5; bases outside the gene matches: 10. CDR3 loop: CASSPGGAFHEQYF. CDR3 coding DNA: TGTGCCAGCAGCCCGGGGGGTGCGTTCCACGAGCAGTACTTC.

J is TRBJ1-5 and V is TRBV19; tentative D call: TRBD1 (6 bases). In germline, CDR1 is LNHDA, CDR2 SQIVND (reference sequence). This CDR3 contains 12 residues. V was cut by 7 bases and J by 6 bases, with 10 bases left in between. The CDR3 DNA is TGTGCCAGTATGGGCAGGGGTCAGCCCCAGCATTTT. Translation gives CASMGRGQPQHF. The whole variable domain, filled in from reference TRBV19 and TRBJ1-5, reads DGGITQSPKYLFRKEGQNVTLSCEQNLNHDAMYWYRQDPGQGLRLIYYSQIVNDFQKGDIAEGYSVSREKKESFPLTVTSAQKNPTAFYLCASMGRGQPQHFGDGTRLSIL.

This clonotype occurred a few times. This rearrangement joins TRBV3-1 to TRBJ1-6; 7 nucleotides align to TRBD1. V lost 4 bases, J lost 9 bases, and 0 bases stayed unmatched. This CDR3 is 12 amino acids long. Per germline, CDR1 LGHDT and CDR2 YNNKEL (reference sequence). CDR3 bases: TGTGCCAGCAGCCGACAGGGTTCACCCCTCCACTTT. Its protein product is CASSRQGSPLHF.

At least ten counts were recorded for this clonotype. This chain links TRBV3-1 with TRBJ2-1; D possibly corresponds to TRBD1 (6 bases). Trimming cost V 3 bases and J 12 bases, with 18 bases left between them. Germline assignment: CDR1 LGHDT and CDR2 YNNKEL (reference sequence). The CDR3 spans 14 residues. In nucleotides, the CDR3 is TGTGCCAGCAGCCAGGATCGACTCAGGGGCGCGCAGTTCTTC. It specifies CASSQDRLRGAQFF.

On this clonotype itself: This may be a read error, as it is one base from a much larger clone. This chain connects TRBV12-3 or TRBV12-4 to TRBJ2-1; D is unresolved. The CDR3 is 14 residues long. The CDR3 nucleotides read TGTGCCGGCAGTTTAGCTACAGCGCGTTCGGAGCAGTTCTTC. Amino acids: CAGSLATARSEQFF.

This chain uses TRBV5-1 with TRBJ1-1; D possibly corresponds to TRBD1 (5 bases). Germline values: CDR1 SGHRS, CDR2 YFSETQ. Trimming took 5 bases from V and 4 from J, leaving 9 bases between them. CDR3 length: 12 residues. CDR3 sequence: CASREGATEAFF. The CDR3 bases are TGCGCCAGCAGGGAAGGGGCCACTGAAGCTTTCTTT.

This clonotype occurred a few times. The chain combines TRBV6-1 with TRBJ2-7, with 11 bases lining up with TRBD2. This CDR3 contains 16 residues. Germline V CDR1 and CDR2: MNHNS, SASEGT. V dropped 6 bases and J dropped 5; count of bases not matched to a gene: 12. For the CDR3, the DNA is TGTGCCAGCAGCCAGGGACTAGCGGAAGTGAGCCACGAGCAGTACTTC. This codes for CASSQGLAEVSHEQYF.

This clonotype has ten or more counts. The chain joins TRBV19 to TRBJ1-5; weak D call: TRBD1 (5 bases). The V gene's germline CDR1 is LNHDA and CDR2 SQIVND (reference sequence). The V end lost 1 base, the J end lost 1 base, and 8 bases lay between the germline ends. This CDR3 region has 15 residues. CDR3 loop: CASSIGGASNQPQHF. The CDR3 nucleotides read TGTGCCAGTAGTATAGGAGGGGCCAGCAATCAGCCCCAGCATTTT.

This clonotype was observed a few times. DNA for the CDR3: TGCAGTGCTACCGGACAAGAGACCCAGTACTTC. Translated: CSATGQETQYF. The chain carries TRBV20-1 and TRBJ2-5, with D unresolved. V was cut by 4 bases and J by 2 bases, with 5 bases left in between. Looked up from germline, CDR1 is DFQATT and CDR2 is SNEGSKA (reference sequence). The CDR3 length is 11 residues.

This clonotype was seen at least ten times. CDR3 DNA: TGTGCCAGTAGTATAGGAGGGGTATCCTTGAACACTGAAGCTTTCTTT. Residues: CASSIGGVSLNTEAFF. This sequence joins TRBV19 and TRBJ1-1, with D possibly TRBD1 on 5 matching bases. Germline V gene lookup returns CDR1 LNHDA and CDR2 SQIVND (reference sequence). The ends were cut back, 1 base at V and 0 bases at J, with 12 bases in the middle. The CDR3 is 16 amino acids.

The chain has TRBV29-1 and TRBJ1-2; D is unclear. CDR1 and CDR2 (germline): SQVTM, ANQGSEA. CDR3 size: 14 residues. Trimming pared 1 base from V and 0 bases from J, leaving 9 bases between. CDR3 region: CSVEGRLANYGYTF. The CDR3 DNA sequence: TGCAGCGTTGAAGGCAGGCTAGCTAACTATGGCTACACCTTC.

V usage is TRBV9 and J usage is TRBJ1-1; the match to TRBD1 covers 9 bases. Germline trimming cut 0 bases from V and 1 base from J; bases unmatched to any gene: 7. Germline V gene lookup returns CDR1 SGDLS and CDR2 YYNGEE. The CDR3 sequence is 17 residues long. The CDR3 DNA follows: TGTGCCAGCAGCGTAGTTTCGGGACAGGGCTCGAACACTGAAGCTTTCTTT. Translating gives CASSVVSGQGSNTEAFF.

This rearrangement joins TRBV5-1 to TRBJ2-7, with 9 bases matching TRBD2. The CDR3 length is 15 residues. Germline CDR1 is SGHRS and CDR2 is YFSETQ. The trim removed 4 bases at V and 3 bases at J, leaving 8 bases unmatched. The CDR3 here is CASSTRTSDFYEQYF. Here the CDR3 DNA reads TGCGCCAGCAGCACCAGGACTAGCGATTTCTACGAGCAGTACTTC.

A few counts support this clonotype. This sequence may be a read error, since a much larger clone differs from it by one base. The V gene is TRBV3-1, the J gene TRBJ2-1, with 13 bases matching TRBD2. The length of the CDR3 is 15 residues. With 4 bases clipped from V and 8 bases from J, the junction kept 5 bases outside the gene matches. Germline loops: CDR1 LGHDT, CDR2 YNNKEL (reference sequence). The CDR3 nucleotides are TGTGCCAGCAGCCGATGGACTAGCGGGAGCCATGAGCAGTTCTTC. It translates to CASSRWTSGSHEQFF.

Turning to this clonotype: A much larger clone sits a single nucleotide away, making a read error possible. Written as DNA, the CDR3 is TGCGCCAGCAGCCTGGGGATACGGGGGCTGGCTGGAGCTTTCTTT. Translating gives CASSLGIRGLAGAFF. The V call is TRBV5-1, the J call TRBJ1-1, with a tentative D call TRBD1 (6 bases). The V end lost 4 bases, the J end lost 10 bases, and 23 bases lay between the germline ends. Germline CDR1 reads SGHRS; CDR2 reads YFSETQ. The CDR3 totals 15 residues.

This clonotype was counted many times. The rearrangement links TRBV28 to TRBJ2-1, with D possibly being TRBD2 (5 bases). Per germline, CDR1 MDHEN and CDR2 SYDVKM. CDR3 length: 14 amino acids. Trimming took 7 bases from V and 6 from J, leaving 16 bases between them. The CDR3 DNA follows: TGTGCCAGCAAGGAAGTAGTCCTAGCCAATGAGCAGTTCTTC. It yields the protein CASKEVVLANEQFF. The entire variable domain, with the rest obtained from reference TRBV28 and TRBJ2-1, is as follows: DVKVTQSSRYLVKRTGEKVFLECVQDMDHENMFWYRQDPGLGLRLIYFSYDVKMKEKGDIPEGYSVSREKKERFSLILESASTNQTSMYLCASKEVVLANEQFFGPGTRLTVL.

This clonotype was counted only a few times. The chain links TRBV11-1 to TRBJ2-1; D is uncertain. CDR3 length equals 15 residues. V shed 7 bases and J shed 0 bases, with 13 bases lying between them. Looked up from germline, CDR1 is SGHAT and CDR2 is FQDESV (reference sequence). The CDR3 here is CASKALDRSYNEQFF. DNA for the CDR3: TGTGCCAGCAAAGCTCTGGATCGCTCCTACAATGAGCAGTTCTTC.

This clonotype was observed a handful of times. This chain joins TRBV20-1 and TRBJ2-3, with 7 bases identical to TRBD2. Unmatched junction bases numbered 10, after V lost 4 bases and J lost 0 bases. In germline, CDR1 is DFQATT, CDR2 SNEGSKA (reference sequence). CDR3 length: 16 amino acids. CDR3 loop: CSANPSSGRSTDTQYF. DNA of the CDR3: TGCAGTGCTAACCCCTCTAGCGGAAGAAGCACAGATACGCAGTATTTT.

This clonotype has only a few counts. One end of the junction does not line up with germline, which may come from a read error. The chain has TRBV7-2 and TRBJ2-1; 11 bases agree with TRBD2. Germline V gene sequence: CDR1 SGHTA, CDR2 FQGNSA. This CDR3 has 18 amino acids. The CDR3 reads CASSSGWLAGGRGNGQFF. The CDR3 region has the DNA TGTGCCAGCAGCAGCGGTTGGCTAGCGGGGGGCCGAGGCAATGGGCAGTTCTTC. Combining the CDR3 with reference TRBV7-2 and TRBJ2-1 gives the whole variable domain GAGVSQSPSNKVTEKGKDVELRCDPISGHTALYWYRQSLGQGLEFLIYFQGNSAPDKSGLPSDRFSAERTGGSVSTLTIQRTQQEDSAVYLCASSSGWLAGGRGNGQFFGPGTRLTVL.

The chain carries TRBV4-2 and TRBJ2-2; no firm D call. V lost 3 bases, J lost 2 bases, and 10 bases lay in between. This CDR3 region has 15 residues. CDR1 is LGHNA, CDR2 YNFKEQ, per germline. The CDR3, as DNA: TGTGCCAGCAGCCACATAGCCAAAAACACCGGGGAGCTGTTTTTT. It translates to CASSHIAKNTGELFF.